The 20 T cell receptor beta chains listed next were all sequenced from one sample in a study of T cell responses to AZD1222 COVID-19 vaccine. Using immunoSEQ multiplex PCR, the repertoire was profiled, and TCRdb retains in-frame clones only, with some absent. The sample lists 140,000 to 150,000 clones, 90% to 95% seen once, with about 3.7% in the top ten. Source: peripheral blood, taken on day 0 of AZD1222 vaccination. The receptors derive from an adult in good health.

V gene TRBV19 combines with J gene TRBJ2-7; maybe TRBD1 (5 bases). The CDR3 sequence is 11 residues long. CDR1 is LNHDA and CDR2 is SQIVND in the germline V gene (reference sequence). The CDR3 here is CDPQGTYEQYF. Here the CDR3 DNA reads TGTGATCCGCAGGGTACGTACGAGCAGTACTTC.

This chain connects TRBV9 to TRBJ1-6, with D unresolved. This CDR3 region has 15 residues. Trimming pared 0 bases from V and 10 bases from J, leaving 14 bases between. Germline V gene lookup returns CDR1 SGDLS and CDR2 YYNGEE. The CDR3, as DNA: TGTGCCAGCAGCGTAGAATGGGCCGGAAGGTCACCCCTCCACTTT. Translated: CASSVEWAGRSPLHF.

The gene calls are TRBV10-3 and TRBJ2-2; tentatively, D is TRBD1 (5 bases). CDR3 length: 16 amino acids. CDR1 and CDR2 (germline): ENHRY, SYGVKD. V lost 1 base to trimming and J lost 4 bases, with 13 bases between them. The CDR3 spells CAISELVGLGTGELFF. In DNA, the CDR3 is TGTGCCATCAGTGAGTTGGTGGGGCTCGGCACCGGGGAGCTGTTTTTT.

The V gene is TRBV9, the J gene TRBJ2-6, with D perhaps TRBD1 (6 bases). V lost 4 bases and J 0 bases, leaving 14 bases between the germline ends. The CDR3 totals 17 residues. Germline-derived CDR1 and CDR2 are SGDLS and YYNGEE. This CDR3 reads CASSSGQISSGANVLTF. The CDR3 DNA reads TGTGCCAGCAGCTCCGGACAGATTAGCTCTGGGGCCAACGTCCTGACTTTC.

V gene TRBV30 combines with J gene TRBJ2-2, with 14 nucleotides matching TRBD2. The CDR3 spans 19 residues. Per germline, CDR1 GTSNPN and CDR2 SVGIG (reference sequence). V shed 1 base, J shed 2 bases, and the junction held 9 bases outside the gene matches. CDR3 residues: CAWSDTGTSGRLNTGELFF. CDR3 DNA: TGTGCCTGGAGTGATACCGGGACTAGCGGGAGACTTAACACCGGGGAGCTGTTTTTT.

The V and J genes are TRBV5-1 and TRBJ2-3, with D possibly matching TRBD1 (5 bases). The CDR3 contains 13 residues. Trimming took off 4 bases at V and 4 bases at J, with 10 bases between the two ends. Germline loops: CDR1 SGHRS, CDR2 YFSETQ. CDR3 sequence (DNA): TGCGCCAGCAGCAGAGACAGCTCAGATACGCAGTATTTT. Protein product: CASSRDSSDTQYF.

This chain uses TRBV27 with TRBJ2-7, with 10 bases that match TRBD1. V was clipped by 4 bases and J by 4 bases; unmatched bases: 1. The CDR3 is made up of 13 amino acids. In germline, CDR1 is MNHEY, CDR2 SMNVEV (reference sequence). CDR3 DNA: TGTGCCAGCAGTTGGGACAGGGGTTACGAGCAGTACTTC. Amino acid sequence: CASSWDRGYEQYF.

The chain uses TRBV13 and TRBJ1-3; 11 bases map to TRBD1. This CDR3 is built from 19 residues. Trimming at V came to 6 bases and at J to 0 bases, leaving 13 bases not matched to a gene. Germline V CDR1 and CDR2: PRHDT, FYEKMQ (reference sequence). CDR3 DNA: TGTGCCAGCAGAAGAGGGGACAGGGGGTATAGGGGCTCTGGAAACACCATATATTTT. Protein sequence: CASRRGDRGYRGSGNTIYF.

The V and J genes are TRBV3-1 (or the pseudogene TRBV3-2) and TRBJ2-6; no reliable D call. The CDR3 length is 16 residues. Deletions cut 4 bases from V and 0 bases from J, with 10 bases between. Germline values: CDR1 LGHDT, CDR2 YNNKEL (reference sequence). This CDR3 reads CASSPDGFSGANVLTF. The DNA for the CDR3 is TGTGCCAGCAGCCCCGATGGGTTCTCTGGGGCCAACGTCCTGACTTTC.

The chain is built from TRBV30 and TRBJ1-6, with D perhaps TRBD1 (5 bases). V dropped 8 bases and J dropped 5 bases, with 10 bases sitting between them. The CDR3 is made up of 12 amino acids. Germline CDR1 GTSNPN, CDR2 SVGIG (reference sequence). CDR3 region: CARGSDNSPLHF. As DNA, the CDR3 is TGTGCCCGGGGGTCCGATAATTCACCCCTCCACTTT.

The rearrangement links TRBV6-5 to TRBJ1-1; no clear D. The CDR3 has 15 residues. V lost 2 bases, J lost 1 base, and 11 bases lay in between. Germline V gives CDR1 MNHEY, CDR2 SVGAGI. The CDR3 sequence is CASSYNPSENTEAFF. CDR3 DNA: TGTGCCAGCAGTTACAACCCAAGTGAGAACACTGAAGCTTTCTTT.

The rearrangement joins TRBV27 to TRBJ1-5; D perhaps matches TRBD1 (6 bases). V was pared by 3 bases and J by 4 bases, with 13 bases between. This CDR3 spans 15 amino acids. CDR1 is MNHEY and CDR2 is SMNVEV in the germline V gene (reference sequence). CDR3 coding DNA: TGTGCCAGCAGTTTTACAGGGTGGGGGAATCAGCCCCAGCATTTT. Amino acid sequence: CASSFTGWGNQPQHF.

The chain couples TRBV3-1 (or the pseudogene TRBV3-2) to TRBJ1-2, with 8 bases identical to TRBD1. CDR3 length: 16 residues. Germline V CDR1 and CDR2: LGHDT, YNNKEL (reference sequence). V lost 4 bases and J lost 3; bases outside the gene matches: 10. CDR3: CASSPPGQGGYYGYTF. The CDR3 coding sequence is TGTGCCAGCAGCCCCCCCGGACAGGGAGGTTACTATGGCTACACCTTC.

The V gene is TRBV2, the J gene TRBJ1-6; D gene uncertain. With 6 bases removed from V and 7 bases from J, the gap between germline ends came to 10 bases. This CDR3 has 13 residues. Germline CDR1 reads SNHLY; CDR2 reads FYNNEI. CDR3 sequence: CASSRRENSPLHF. The CDR3 DNA reads TGTGCCAGCAGCCGCAGAGAAAATTCACCCCTCCACTTT.

This chain connects TRBV25-1 to TRBJ2-7, with D perhaps matching TRBD2 (7 bases). V was cut by 6 bases and J by 0 bases, with 15 bases left in between. The CDR3 totals 15 residues. Per germline, CDR1 MGHDK and CDR2 SYGVNS. CDR3 loop: CASSGGQSHSYEQYF. The CDR3 DNA sequence: TGTGCCAGCAGCGGGGGGCAGAGCCACTCCTACGAGCAGTACTTC.

This clone was observed once. The chain links TRBV2 to TRBJ2-6, with D possibly matching TRBD1 (5 bases). V was shortened by 7 bases and J by 1 base, with 17 bases between the two germline ends. In germline, CDR1 is SNHLY, CDR2 FYNNEI. The CDR3 is 17 amino acids. This CDR3 is CASTMDIGWSGANVLTF. The CDR3 coding sequence is TGTGCCAGCACGATGGACATAGGGTGGTCTGGGGCCAACGTCCTGACTTTC.

Only one count was recorded for this clone. The V gene is TRBV9, the J gene TRBJ2-5, with TRBD2 matching over 13 bases. Looked up from germline, CDR1 is SGDLS and CDR2 is YYNGEE. The CDR3 has 17 amino acids. Germline trimming cut 3 bases from V and 7 bases from J; bases unmatched to any gene: 12. The CDR3 reads CASSEGLAGERMGTQYF. CDR3 sequence (DNA): TGTGCCAGCAGCGAAGGACTAGCGGGAGAGAGGATGGGGACCCAGTACTTC.

A word on this clone: The identical CDR3 is also encoded by other nucleotide sequences in the sample. The chain has TRBV7-8 and TRBJ2-7; 10 bases map to TRBD1. V lost 0 bases to trimming and J lost 7 bases; unmatched junction nucleotides: 6. Germline V gene data show CDR1 as SGHVS and CDR2 as FQNEAQ. The CDR3 loop spans 15 amino acids. Here the CDR3 reads CASSLAETGGFEQYF. The CDR3 DNA is TGTGCCAGCAGCTTAGCTGAGACAGGGGGCTTTGAGCAGTACTTC. The full variable domain, in which reference TRBV7-8 and TRBJ2-7 provide the parts outside the CDR3, is GAGVSQSPRYKVAKRGQDVALRCDPISGHVSLFWYQQALGQGPEFLTYFQNEAQLDKSGLPSDRFFAERPEGSVSTLKIQRTQQEDSAVYLCASSLAETGGFEQYFGPGTRLTVT.

The chain joins TRBV5-1 to TRBJ2-1; D is ambiguous. From germline, CDR1 is SGHRS and CDR2 YFSETQ. The CDR3 spans 14 residues. The V end lost 0 bases, the J end lost 7 bases, and 11 bases lay between the germline ends. CDR3 amino acids: CASSLVVGNNEQFF. The CDR3, as DNA: TGCGCCAGCAGCTTGGTCGTAGGGAATAATGAGCAGTTCTTC.

There are a few counts of this clone. The chain is built from TRBV6-6 and TRBJ2-1; TRBD2 agrees at 10 bases. CDR1 MNHNY and CDR2 SVGAGI come from the germline V gene (reference sequence). CDR3 size: 16 residues. Trimming at V came to 5 bases and at J to 7 bases, leaving 11 bases not matched to a gene. CDR3 sequence (DNA): TGTGCCAGCAGTCGTCCGATCCTAGCGGGAGAGAATGAGCAGTTCTTC. It is translated as CASSRPILAGENEQFF.